These T cell receptor beta chains were read from a single sample in a study of blood T cell repertoires in COVID-19. The method was immunoSEQ multiplex PCR; TCRdb's version includes in-frame clones alone and lacks a portion of them. The top ten hold 3% to 3.5% of the sample, which has more than 15,000 clones, over 70% seen once. The sample comprised peripheral blood. The source is a human donor in a cohort sampled during active COVID-19. CDR3s include the opening cysteine and the closing phenylalanine or tryptophan. D genes are given only for firm matches. A row's size may be missing; if present it is once, few, many or a size class.

V gene: TRBV5-1; J gene: TRBJ1-1; D gene: -; clone size: once; CDR3 protein: CASSLASFSSNTEAFF; CDR3 DNA: TGCGCCAGCAGCCTTGCCAGTTTTTCTTCGAACACTGAAGCTTTCTTT
V gene: TRBV6-1; J gene: TRBJ2-7; D gene: TRBD2; clone size: -; CDR3 protein: CASSEAPSGAYEQYF; CDR3 DNA: TGTGCCAGCAGTGAAGCACCTAGCGGGGCCTACGAGCAGTACTTC
V gene: TRBV4-1; J gene: TRBJ2-2; D gene: TRBD2; clone size: -; CDR3 protein: CASRTSGWGTGELFF; CDR3 DNA: TGCGCCAGCAGAACTAGCGGGTGGGGCACCGGGGAGCTGTTTTTT
V gene: TRBV28; J gene: TRBJ2-7; D gene: -; clone size: -; CDR3 protein: CASIVEGAGEQYF; CDR3 DNA: TGTGCCAGCATCGTGGAGGGGGCAGGTGAGCAGTACTTC
V gene: TRBV5-4; J gene: TRBJ2-2; D gene: TRBD1; clone size: few; CDR3 protein: CASSAGTGNTGELFF; CDR3 DNA: TGTGCCAGCAGCGCCGGGACAGGGAACACCGGGGAGCTGTTTTTT
V gene: TRBV28; J gene: TRBJ2-1; D gene: TRBD2; clone size: -; CDR3 protein: CATISRSSGTYNEQFF; CDR3 DNA: TGTGCCACCATTTCTAGGAGTAGCGGGACCTACAATGAGCAGTTCTTC
V gene: TRBV28; J gene: TRBJ1-2; D gene: -; clone size: -; CDR3 protein: CASSLGGLYGYTF; CDR3 DNA: TGTGCCAGCAGTTTAGGTGGGCTCTATGGCTACACCTTC
V gene: TRBV6-5; J gene: TRBJ2-1; D gene: TRBD1; clone size: once; CDR3 protein: CASSYRQGVQFF; CDR3 DNA: TGTGCCAGCAGTTACCGTCAGGGGGTTCAGTTCTTC
V gene: TRBV10-3; J gene: TRBJ2-5; D gene: TRBD2; clone size: once; CDR3 protein: CAISDELAGVETQYF; CDR3 DNA: TGTGCCATCAGTGATGAACTAGCGGGAGTAGAGACCCAGTACTTC
V gene: TRBV28; J gene: TRBJ2-6; D gene: -; clone size: -; CDR3 protein: CASSLSGAGANVLTF; CDR3 DNA: TGTGCCAGCAGTTTATCCGGGGCTGGGGCCAACGTCCTGACTTTC
V gene: TRBV5-1; J gene: TRBJ2-5; D gene: -; clone size: -; CDR3 protein: CASSLDQGMETQYF; CDR3 DNA: TGCGCCAGCAGCTTGGACCAGGGGATGGAGACCCAGTACTTC
V gene: TRBV29-1; J gene: TRBJ2-7; D gene: TRBD1; clone size: once; CDR3 protein: CSVEWRAGGVGIKRRGSSNEQYF; CDR3 DNA: TGCAGCGTTGAGTGGCGCGCAGGGGGCGTGGGGATAAAACGGAGAGGGAGTTCGAACGAGCAGTACTTC
V gene: TRBV7-2; J gene: TRBJ2-7; D gene: TRBD1; clone size: -; CDR3 protein: CASSFLRGTGPREQYF; CDR3 DNA: TGTGCCAGCAGCTTCCTTCGCGGGACAGGGCCACGCGAGCAGTACTTC
V gene: TRBV7-2; J gene: TRBJ2-5; D gene: TRBD2; clone size: -; CDR3 protein: CASSVGGAMETQYF; CDR3 DNA: TGTGCCAGCAGCGTCGGGGGGGCTATGGAGACCCAGTACTTC